These 20 T cell receptor beta chains originate from one sample sequenced in a study of early T cells in non-severe SARS-CoV-2 infection. TCRdb independently ran MiXCR on the 5' RACE reads; one entry per CDR3 protein. The repertoire holds 60,000 or so distinct CDR3 sequences, 10% to 15% seen once, with approximately 10% in the top ten. The sequenced sample was whole blood. Source of these receptors: an adult who was a healthcare worker with PCR-confirmed SARS-CoV-2 infection or an uninfected control (not recorded which).

This clonotype was seen a few times. J is TRBJ2-1 and V is TRBV7-2, with TRBD1 identical over 11 bases. CDR1 and CDR2 from the germline V gene are SGHTA and FQGNSA. This CDR3 has 13 amino acids. The J segment lost 8 bases and the V segment lost 4 bases, leaving 1 base of the junction unmatched. The CDR3 loop reads CASSWDRGYEQFF. The CDR3, as DNA: TGTGCCAGCAGCTGGGACAGGGGGTATGAGCAGTTCTTC. The full variable domain, rest sourced from reference TRBV7-2 and TRBJ2-1, is GAGVSQSPSNKVTEKGKDVELRCDPISGHTALYWYRQSLGQGLEFLIYFQGNSAPDKSGLPSDRFSAERTGGSVSTLTIQRTQQEDSAVYLCASSWDRGYEQFFGPGTRLTVL.

This clonotype was recorded a few times. The gene calls are TRBV19 and TRBJ1-1, with a weak D call TRBD1 (6 bases). This CDR3 contains 12 residues. The V end lost 8 bases, the J end lost 4 bases, and 11 bases lay between the germline ends. The germline V gene encodes CDR1 LNHDA and CDR2 SQIVND (reference sequence). In nucleotides, the CDR3 is TGTGCCAGTGGAGACAGGCCCACTGAAGCTTTCTTT. Its protein product is CASGDRPTEAFF.

The chain links TRBV6-6 to TRBJ1-6, with TRBD1 identical over 8 bases. Per the germline V gene, CDR1 is MNHNY and CDR2 is SVGAGI (reference sequence). The CDR3 runs 16 residues. J was trimmed by 3 bases and V by 6 bases; bases with no gene match: 7. The CDR3 reads CASRDDDRGYNSPLHF. CDR3 sequence (DNA): TGTGCCAGCAGGGACGATGACAGGGGCTATAATTCACCCCTCCACTTT.

The rearrangement joins TRBV9 to TRBJ2-3, with a possible D match to TRBD2 (5 bases). CDR3 size: 13 residues. CDR1 and CDR2 from the germline V gene are SGDLS and YYNGEE. Trimming removed 1 base at V and 5 bases at J, with 8 bases between. CDR3 coding DNA: TGTGCCAGCAGCGTACGGGGTGAAGATACGCAGTATTTT. Residues: CASSVRGEDTQYF.

This clonotype was picked up many times. This chain connects TRBV5-1 to TRBJ2-2, with D unresolved. The CDR3 has 14 amino acids. In germline, CDR1 is SGHRS, CDR2 YFSETQ. Trimming stripped 2 bases from V and 1 base from J, with 6 bases between. CDR3 in amino acids: CASSFAENTGELFF. The CDR3 region has the DNA TGCGCCAGCAGCTTCGCGGAGAACACCGGGGAGCTGTTTTTT. The full variable domain, rest sourced from reference TRBV5-1 and TRBJ2-2, is KAGVTQTPRYLIKTRGQQVTLSCSPISGHRSVSWYQQTPGQGLQFLFEYFSETQRNKGNFPGRFSGRQFSNSRSEMNVSTLELGDSALYLCASSFAENTGELFFGEGSRLTVL.

Here the CDR3 DNA reads TGTGCCAGCAGCTTAGCGGGACAGACGAACTATGGCTACACCTTC. This translates into CASSLAGQTNYGYTF. This sequence joins TRBV7-2 and TRBJ1-2; TRBD1 matches at 7 bases. V lost 0 bases, J lost 2 bases, and 3 bases stayed unmatched. The CDR3 is made up of 15 amino acids. Per germline, CDR1 SGHTA and CDR2 FQGNSA.

This clonotype was recorded a few times. J is TRBJ2-7 and V is TRBV29-1, with unresolved D. Germline CDR1 and CDR2: SQVTM and ANQGSEA. Trimming removed 6 bases at V and 3 bases at J, with 12 bases between. The CDR3 contains 12 residues. CDR3 sequence (DNA): TGCAGCGTGTTAGGACGGAACTACGAGCAGTACTTC. Protein product: CSVLGRNYEQYF.

This clonotype has at least ten counts. The rearrangement uses TRBV29-1 and TRBJ2-7; no clear D. This CDR3 comprises 11 residues. Trimming left V 7 bases short and J 0 bases short, with 7 bases between. Germline assignment: CDR1 SQVTM and CDR2 ANQGSEA. CDR3 in DNA: TGCAGCGCAGGAAGCTCCTACGAGCAGTACTTC. Translating gives CSAGSSYEQYF.

Many counts were recorded for this clonotype. J is TRBJ2-5 and V is TRBV12-3 or TRBV12-4; 7 bases match TRBD2. The ends lost 6 bases at V and 2 bases at J; junction bases unmatched: 6. This CDR3 is 14 amino acids long. This chain's CDR3 is CASSILGGQETQYF. In DNA, the CDR3 is TGTGCCAGCAGCATTCTGGGGGGGCAAGAGACCCAGTACTTC.

This clonotype appeared a few times. This chain joins TRBV27 and TRBJ1-4; 10 bases match TRBD1. Germline CDR1 reads MNHEY; CDR2 reads SMNVEV (reference sequence). The CDR3 runs 14 residues. Unmatched junction bases numbered 11, after V lost 5 bases and J lost 14 bases. Here the CDR3 DNA reads TGTGCCAGCAGTAGGGGGGGACAGGGGCAGCGGCTGTTTTTT. This translates into CASSRGGQGQRLFF. Together with reference TRBV27 and TRBJ1-4, the CDR3 gives the full variable domain: EAQVTQNPRYLITVTGKKLTVTCSQNMNHEYMSWYRQDPGLGLRQIYYSMNVEVTDKGDVPEGYKVSRKEKRNFPLILESPSPNQTSLYFCASSRGGQGQRLFFGSGTQLSVL.

V and J are TRBV27 and TRBJ1-2, with 8 bases fitting TRBD1. The germline gives CDR1 MNHEY, CDR2 SMNVEV (reference sequence). The CDR3 is 13 amino acids. The V and J ends lost 5 bases and 4 bases, in that order; junction bases with no gene match: 3. For the CDR3, the DNA is TGTGCCAGCAGTCCGACAGGGGTCTATGGCTACACCTTC. Residues: CASSPTGVYGYTF.

This clonotype was seen only a few times. The V call is TRBV20-1, the J call TRBJ2-7, with D possibly being TRBD2 (6 bases). Trimming removed 6 bases at V and 4 bases at J, with 10 bases between. This CDR3 is 11 amino acids long. CDR1 DFQATT and CDR2 SNEGSKA come from the germline V gene (reference sequence). CDR3 sequence: CSALLAYEQYF. DNA for the CDR3: TGCAGTGCGCTCCTAGCGTACGAGCAGTACTTC.

This clonotype showed up many times. V is TRBV5-1 and J is TRBJ2-7, with 10 bases lining up with TRBD2. V trimming: 4 bases; J trimming: 4 bases; junction bases outside the gene matches: 5. This CDR3 is 14 amino acids long. CDR1 SGHRS and CDR2 YFSETQ come from the germline V gene. The CDR3 DNA reads as TGCGCCAGCAGCAACCCTAGCGGGAGTTACGAGCAGTACTTC. Its protein product is CASSNPSGSYEQYF.

In regard to this clonotype: A much larger clone lies one base from this, so it may be a read error. The CDR3 DNA is TGCGCCAGCAGCTTGGTTCGGGACTACAATGAGCAGTTCTTC. This sequence encodes CASSLVRDYNEQFF. The chain carries TRBV5-1 and TRBJ2-1; D perhaps matches TRBD2 (5 bases). CDR1 and CDR2 (germline): SGHRS, YFSETQ. The V end was cut by 0 bases, the J end by 3 bases, with 7 bases between. There are 14 residues in the CDR3.

This clonotype was counted many times. CDR3 sequence: CATSVGGGNEQFF. The CDR3 region has the DNA TGTGCCACCAGTGTGGGAGGAGGCAATGAGCAGTTCTTC. V usage is TRBV24-1 and J usage is TRBJ2-1, with D possibly being TRBD2 (6 bases). Germline lookup yields CDR1 KGHDR and CDR2 SFDVKD. The CDR3 loop spans 13 amino acids. V lost 5 bases to trimming and J lost 6 bases, with 10 bases between them.

The sample holds a few counts of this clonotype. CDR3 nucleotide sequence: TGTGCCAGCCCAGAAGGGCACCTTACCTCCCCTCTCTCCTACGAGCAGTACTTC. This sequence encodes CASPEGHLTSPLSYEQYF. The V gene is TRBV25-1, the J gene TRBJ2-7; no clear D. Trimming shortened V by 8 bases and J by 0 bases, and 26 bases separated the two germline ends. Germline CDR1 MGHDK, CDR2 SYGVNS. CDR3 size: 18 residues.

A few counts support this clonotype. The chain has TRBV20-1 and TRBJ1-2; D perhaps matches TRBD1 (5 bases). The CDR3 spans 13 residues. The germline CDR1 and CDR2 sequences are DFQATT and SNEGSKA (reference sequence). The V gene lost 6 bases and the J gene lost 3 bases, with 14 bases spanning the gap. Here the CDR3 reads CSASSQGHYGYTF. CDR3 bases: TGCAGTGCAAGCTCGCAGGGTCACTATGGCTACACCTTC.

The chain employs TRBV11-2 and TRBJ2-7; 7 nucleotides agree with TRBD2. CDR1 is SGHAT, CDR2 FQNNGV, per germline. The CDR3 consists of 13 residues. The ends lost 5 bases at V and 2 bases at J; junction bases unmatched: 3. CDR3 sequence: CASSPGGPYEQYF. The CDR3 coding sequence is TGTGCCAGCAGCCCGGGGGGACCCTACGAGCAGTACTTC.

Concerning this clonotype: A junction end diverges from the germline sequence, so it may reflect a read error. The CDR3 loop reads CSAQDRGSENTIYF. CDR3 bases: TGCAGTGCTCAAGACAGGGGTTCTGAAAACACCATATATTTT. The chain uses TRBV20-1 and TRBJ1-3, with 8 bases matching TRBD1. The CDR3 runs to 14 residues. The germline gives CDR1 DFQATT, CDR2 SNEGSKA (reference sequence).

At least ten counts were recorded for this clonotype. The CDR3 DNA sequence: TGTGCCAGCAGCCGAGGGACAGGCAATGAGCAGTTCTTC. Protein product: CASSRGTGNEQFF. The chain links TRBV12-3 or TRBV12-4 to TRBJ2-1; 8 positions agree with TRBD1. Trimming at V came to 6 bases and at J to 6 bases, leaving 4 bases not matched to a gene. The length of the CDR3 is 13 residues.